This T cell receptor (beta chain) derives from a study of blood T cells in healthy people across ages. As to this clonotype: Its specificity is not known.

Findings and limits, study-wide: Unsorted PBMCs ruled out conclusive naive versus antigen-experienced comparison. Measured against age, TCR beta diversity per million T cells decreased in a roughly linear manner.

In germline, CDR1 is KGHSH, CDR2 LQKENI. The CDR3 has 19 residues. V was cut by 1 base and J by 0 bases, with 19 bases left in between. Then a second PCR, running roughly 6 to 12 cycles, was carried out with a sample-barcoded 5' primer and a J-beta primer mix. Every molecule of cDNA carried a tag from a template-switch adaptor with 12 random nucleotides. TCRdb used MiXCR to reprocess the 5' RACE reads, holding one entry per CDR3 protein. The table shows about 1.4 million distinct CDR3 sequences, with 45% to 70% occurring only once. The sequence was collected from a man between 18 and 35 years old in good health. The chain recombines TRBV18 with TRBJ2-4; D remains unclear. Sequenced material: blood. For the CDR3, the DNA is TGTGCCAGCTCACCACTCCCGACAAGGGTTCCCCTAGCCAAAAACATTCAGTACTTC. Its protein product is CASSPLPTRVPLAKNIQYF. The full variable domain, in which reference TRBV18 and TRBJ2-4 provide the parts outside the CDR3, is NAGVMQNPRHLVRRRGQEARLRCSPMKGHSHVYWYRQLPEEGLKFMVYLQKENIIDESGMPKERFSAEFPKEGPSILRIQQVVRGDSAAYFCASSPLPTRVPLAKNIQYFGAGTRLSVL.